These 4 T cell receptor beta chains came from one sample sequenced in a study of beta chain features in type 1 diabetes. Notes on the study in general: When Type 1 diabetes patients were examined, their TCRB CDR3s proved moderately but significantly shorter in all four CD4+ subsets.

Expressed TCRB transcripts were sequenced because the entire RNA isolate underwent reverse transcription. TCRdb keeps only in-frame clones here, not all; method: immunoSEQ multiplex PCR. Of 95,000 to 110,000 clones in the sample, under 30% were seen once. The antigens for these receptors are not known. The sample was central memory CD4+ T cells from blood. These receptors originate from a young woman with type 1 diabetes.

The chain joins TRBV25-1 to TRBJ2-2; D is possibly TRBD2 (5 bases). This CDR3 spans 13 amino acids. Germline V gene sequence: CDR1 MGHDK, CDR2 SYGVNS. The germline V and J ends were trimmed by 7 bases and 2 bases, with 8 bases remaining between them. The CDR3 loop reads CASKAANTGELFF. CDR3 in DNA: TGTGCCAGCAAAGCGGCCAACACCGGGGAGCTGTTTTTT.

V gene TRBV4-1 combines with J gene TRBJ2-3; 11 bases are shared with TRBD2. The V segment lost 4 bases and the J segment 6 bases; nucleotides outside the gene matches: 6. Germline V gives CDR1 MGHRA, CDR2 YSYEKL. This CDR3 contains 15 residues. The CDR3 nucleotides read TGCGCCAGCAGCCCCGGACTAGCGGGTGGCGATACGCAGTATTTT. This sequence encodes CASSPGLAGGDTQYF.

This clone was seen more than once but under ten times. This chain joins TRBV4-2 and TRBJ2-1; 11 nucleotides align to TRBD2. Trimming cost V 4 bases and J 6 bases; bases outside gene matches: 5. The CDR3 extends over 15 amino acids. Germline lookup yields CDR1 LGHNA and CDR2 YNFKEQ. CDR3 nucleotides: TGTGCCAGCAGCCCGCTAGCGGGAGGATTCAATGAGCAGTTCTTC. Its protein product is CASSPLAGGFNEQFF.

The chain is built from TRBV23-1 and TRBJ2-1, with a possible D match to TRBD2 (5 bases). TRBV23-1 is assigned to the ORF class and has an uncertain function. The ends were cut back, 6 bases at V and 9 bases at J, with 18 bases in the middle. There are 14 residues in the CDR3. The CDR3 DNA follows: TGCGCCAGCAGGGGAGTGTCGGGTTCTCCTGAGCAGTTCTTC. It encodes CASRGVSGSPEQFF.